The text below deals with one T cell receptor (beta chain). Which antigen it targets is not known. Per-base quality was not reported, and no clone a single base away is much larger than it. The CDR3 sequence holds 13 residues, the cysteine and phenylalanine included. Solely the CDR3 DNA is kept, with 39 bases framed from the first base. Sequences SGHRS (CDR1) and YFSETQ (CDR2) are obtained from the germline V gene. Trimming leaves V shorter by 1 base and J shorter by 5 bases, with the junction holding 3 bases beyond the gene matches. The cohort was made up of approximately 700 healthy bone marrow donors. At the time of sampling, all cohort members were nominally healthy, though unrecorded immune exposures were likely present. The donor tested CMV seropositive and was one of the 289 seropositive cohort members. Every donor gave a peripheral blood sample, and the peripheral blood mononuclear cells from that sample were used for TCR beta sequencing. Genomic DNA extraction from the blood cell samples was performed with the Qiagen DNeasy Blood Extraction Kit.

The entry originates in a study of cytomegalovirus exposure and HLA in healthy donors (dated by TCRdb to 2015 to 2018). In the study overall: An earlier analysis of several hundred of the donors reported 276 Gb of sequence data and around 110 million unique TCR beta sequences obtained from about 179 million T cells. Among the roughly 380 genotyped donors, about 85% belonged to the genetic ancestry cluster associated with self-reported Caucasian donors. Both class I and class II loci were covered by HLA typing, at four-digit resolution. On average, roughly 200,000 unique TCR beta nucleotide sequences were sequenced per donor among 350 to 400 genotyped donors of the cohort, with roughly 18% of those sequences being non-productive. In an earlier analysis of around 540 of the donors, high-throughput TCR beta sequencing was used to judge whether each TCR beta V gene segment behaved as functional or pseudogenic. Typing coverage differed by locus: A, B, C, DRB1 and DQB1 were typed in roughly 629-640 donors, DQA1 in about 510, DPA1 in nearly 610, and DPB1 in just under 490. A later analysis re-analyzed previously published TCR beta repertoires from about 730 donors and added high-resolution HLA genotyping to study TCR occurrence patterns. Rather than drawing on any new phenotypic data, the later analysis identified candidate immune exposures from TCR beta sequences and the way those sequences occurred across donors. The study aimed to test whether signatures of past pathogen exposure could be identified by cataloging public T cell receptors. Besides the first cohort of 500 to 700 subjects, a separate validation cohort made up of some 110 different subjects was used. To predict cytomegalovirus infection status, the study combined high-throughput TCR immunosequencing, statistical association of individual TCRs with disease status, and machine learning. Donor age, sex, ethnicity and CMV serostatus were collected together with the repertoire data. The T cell repertoires of 700 or so subjects were profiled by immunosequencing and related to cytomegalovirus serostatus. Every repertoire in the discovery cohort had been generated on one and the same sequencing platform. A later genetic analysis took genome-wide SNP genotypes for about 55% of the 666 donors and used that subset as a discovery cohort. Because of strong linkage in the cohort, roughly five DR-DQ haplotypes were treated as single units for association and clustering. About 300 gigabases of sequencing data and around 87 million unique TCR sequences were included in an early release covering about 700 HLA-typed donors.

The library was obtained by the immunoSEQ multiplex PCR assay. A mixture of 60 forward primers for TCR Vbeta segments and 13 reverse primers for TCR Jbeta segments was used in the multiplex PCR. The CDR3 region of rearranged TCR beta genes was amplified from genomic DNA by a multiplex PCR assay. On the Illumina HiSeq System, the amplified TCR beta libraries were sequenced as 87-base-pair reads. In the authors' own workflow: Across the 670 or so repertoires, a later analysis counted 80 million or so unique TCR beta chains, 9 million to 14 million of which were shared by at least two donors. Raw reads were error-corrected and collapsed into unique sequences with a nearest-neighbor algorithm that merged closely related sequences to remove PCR and sequencing errors. CDR3 sequences were aligned to IMGT reference sequences to assign V, D and J gene segments. For a sequence to be retained, at least a six-nucleotide match to both a V gene segment and a J gene segment was required. Rearrangements were classified as productive when the CDR3 lacked stop codons and remained in frame with V and J, and all other rearrangements were classified as non-productive. Following IMGT convention, CDR3 was defined as the stretch from the second conserved V-encoded cysteine to the conserved J-encoded phenylalanine. Sequences without an unambiguous match to a single V gene segment were excluded from the earlier analysis of approximately 600 of the donors. An earlier analysis of roughly 590 of the donors called V segments functional above 56.7% productive rearrangements and segregating when the between-donor standard deviation exceeded 5%. A statistical classification framework was built for diagnosing cytomegalovirus status from the catalog of TCR beta chain sequences. A later analysis assigned V and J genes by comparing TCR nucleotide sequences with IMGT/GENE-DB human TR gene sequences. In a later analysis, CDR3 sequences and most-parsimonious VDJ recombination scenarios were assigned using the TCRdist pipeline. A later analysis defined each TCR beta chain by its CDR3 amino acid sequence plus V-gene family, and excluded reads lacking a unique V-gene family. A later analysis removed nearly 600 highly shared, low-generation-probability nucleotide sequences to deal with suspected cross-contamination and a sequencing artifact. For each public chain, a later analysis derived a clonal expansion index from normalized ranks of inferred template counts within each repertoire. In a later analysis, generation probabilities were computed with a VDJ recombination model fitted to out-of-frame rearrangements, and the resulting probabilities were checked against IGoR. Hypergeometric tests were used in a later analysis to score TCR-TCR, TCR-HLA and TCR-CMV co-occurrence, with a repertoire-size bias correction applied to the TCR pairs. In a later analysis, false discovery rates were estimated by permuting HLA or CMV assignments 20 times. In a later analysis, co-occurring TCRs were grouped using DBSCAN, with TCRdist sequence similarity added in when clustering inside HLA-allele-positive subsets. Co-occurrence clustering excluded repertoires with fewer than 30,000 or more than 120,000 public chains, plus five with anomalous nucleotide sharing. The immuneACCESS repertoire file appears here via TCRdb, limited to in-frame rearrangements. These files lack a portion of the clones; in checked studies, under half of the deficit traces to unresolved V genes, and the cause of the others is not known. D and trimming come from the DNA, and the V and J calls and clone size come from that table. The sample profile shows about 120,000 clones; about 80% of them were found once. The ten largest clones add up to 2.7% of the sample.

The research as a whole found: Broadly in line with IMGT annotations, most TCR beta V segments showed up in productive rearrangements about 90% or about 30% of the time in an earlier analysis of roughly 590 of the donors. In a later genetic analysis, fewer N-insertions in productive TCRs were reported among donors in an Asian-associated ancestry cluster than the 666-donor mean. The authors suggested that the approach could potentially be extended to other disease states and immunological phenotypes. According to a later analysis, TCR association rates differed among HLA loci, with DRB1 alleles showing the most associated TCRs and HLA-C alleles showing the fewest. A few of the identified cytomegalovirus-associated TCR beta chains were confirmed in vitro to be specific for cytomegalovirus antigens. Some IMGT-functional V segments, including TRBV6-2 and TRBV6-3, could not be told apart with the 87-base-pair reads, so those segments were excluded. Most TCR sequences were seen in very few donors, while some public TCRs were found in many individuals. Most CMV-associated TCR beta chains appeared to be HLA-restricted in a later analysis, and the HLA associations seemed to be driven largely by CMV exposure. Cytomegalovirus status was reported to be diagnosed by the classifier with high specificity and sensitivity in both the original and validation cohorts. Because some donors lacked HLA typing at each locus, the association tests relied only on the typed subset. Correlated functional status among segregating V segments might be attributable to linkage disequilibrium, but an unknown experimental factor could not be ruled out. In a later analysis, around 17,000 TCR beta sequences were associated with specific HLA alleles at a false discovery rate of 0.05. This cohort had only TCR beta chains sequenced, and the lack of alpha or paired-chain data limited which features could be detected. When HLA alleles, especially DR and DQ, strongly co-occurred, attributing TCR associations to individual alleles was difficult. A later analysis reported that several top co-occurrence clusters appeared linked to parvovirus B19, influenza, CMV and Epstein-Barr virus. Sequencing depth was assumed to be roughly uniform across donors in the presence/absence analyses, though that assumption may not hold. The sequencing pipeline was judged likely to have produced a cluster of highly shared sequence variants as a technical artifact. For the cohort, immune exposure information was limited to CMV serostatus. In the study, some 180 TCR beta chains were listed as associated with cytomegalovirus. In a later analysis, HLA-associated TCR beta chains were found to be more clonally expanded and to have lower generation probabilities than equally common non-associated chains. An association between a missense DCLRE1C variant and V-gene and J-gene trimming of TCR beta chains was found in a later genetic analysis and replicated in an independent cohort. A further reported finding was that TCR beta sequences accurately predicted the HLA-A and HLA-B alleles for most subjects in the first cohort. Because counts were too low, about 15 rarely observed V segments, including chromosome 9 orphons, were left out of the earlier analysis of approximately 580 of the donors.

The chain is encoded by TRBV5-1 joined to TRBJ2-7, and 7 junction bases match TRBD1. The specimen was PBMCs. The sequence was obtained from a woman between 40 and 50 years old in good health and CMV-seropositive. The nucleotide sequence is given as TGCGCCAGCAGCTTGAACAGGGGAGACGAGCAGTACTTC. It encodes CASSLNRGDEQYF.